Shown below are 19 T cell receptor beta chains from a single sample sequenced in a study of low-dose radiotherapy and immunotherapy resistance in tumors. TRAV- and TRBV-specific primers, spanning alpha and beta chains, primed first-strand cDNA. Both a constant-region primer and a V-primer adapter served to amplify TCRs across roughly 22 PCR cycles. TCRdb independently ran MiXCR on the reads; one entry per CDR3 protein. The sample lists 13,000 or so distinct CDR3 sequences, over 60% seen once, with more than 3% in the top ten. These receptors were collected from a human donor with advanced metastatic prostate, ovarian, gallbladder or colorectal cancer (not recorded which). This table probably holds off-target reads from a library built for another chain.

This clonotype was seen a few times. The chain recombines TRBV13 with TRBJ2-5, with TRBD2 matching 9 bases. J lost 2 bases, V lost 5 bases, and 6 bases had no gene match. The CDR3 sequence is 15 residues long. Looked up from germline, CDR1 is PRHDT and CDR2 is FYEKMQ (reference sequence). In nucleotides, the CDR3 is TGTGCCAGCAGCAAAGCGGGGGGTGAGCAAGAGACCCAGTACTTC. It is translated as CASSKAGGEQETQYF.

This clonotype was found a few times. The chain links TRBV4-3 to TRBJ2-5; either TRBD1 or TRBD2 may fit D (5 bases each). Per germline, CDR1 LGHNA and CDR2 YSLEER. V lost 1 base and J 1 base, leaving 10 bases between the germline ends. This CDR3 has 15 amino acids. The CDR3 is CASSQVGVPQETQYF. The CDR3 DNA sequence: TGCGCCAGCAGCCAAGTGGGGGTGCCCCAAGAGACCCAGTACTTC.

The chain carries TRBV2 and TRBJ2-2, with 7 bases that match TRBD2. CDR1 is SNHLY and CDR2 is FYNNEI in the germline V gene. CDR3 size: 13 residues. The ends lost 6 bases at V and 7 bases at J; junction bases unmatched: 5. The CDR3 protein is CASRPLADGELFF. CDR3 nucleotides: TGTGCCAGCAGACCCCTAGCGGACGGGGAGCTGTTTTTT.

This chain connects TRBV2 to TRBJ2-1, with 11 bases fitting TRBD2. V shed 6 bases and J 3 bases; nucleotides not matched to a gene: 4. The length of the CDR3 is 15 residues. Germline values: CDR1 SNHLY, CDR2 FYNNEI. DNA of the CDR3: TGTGCCAGCAGCGGGACTAGCGGTAACTACAATGAGCAGTTCTTC. Its protein is CASSGTSGNYNEQFF.

The chain has TRBV6-6 and TRBJ2-1; no clear D gene. This CDR3 is 12 amino acids long. Deletions cut 1 base from V and 4 bases from J, with 2 bases between. Germline V CDR1 and CDR2: MNHNY, SVGAGI (reference sequence). The CDR3 reads CASSYYYNEQFF. For the CDR3, the DNA is TGTGCCAGCAGTTACTATTACAATGAGCAGTTCTTC.

V gene TRBV12-3 or TRBV12-4 combines with J gene TRBJ2-1; no firm D call. V was shortened by 3 bases and J by 6 bases, with 6 bases between the two germline ends. CDR3 length: 12 residues. The CDR3 sequence: CASSLAFNEQFF. DNA for the CDR3: TGTGCCAGCAGTTTGGCCTTCAATGAGCAGTTCTTC.

This clonotype came up once. The gene calls are TRBV7-2 and TRBJ2-2, with 7 bases matching TRBD1. The V and J ends lost 1 base and 5 bases, in that order; junction bases with no gene match: 4. Germline CDR1 SGHTA, CDR2 FQGNSA. The CDR3 consists of 15 residues. CDR3 sequence (DNA): TGTGCCAGCAGCTTAGGGGGACAGTCAACCGGGGAGCTGTTTTTT. Its translation: CASSLGGQSTGELFF.

This sequence joins TRBV29-1 and TRBJ2-1, with TRBD2 identical over 10 bases. V was pared by 3 bases and J by 9 bases, with 5 bases of the junction left unmatched. This CDR3 spans 13 amino acids. Germline V gene data show CDR1 as SQVTM and CDR2 as ANQGSEA. The chain's CDR3 is CSVEGASGSEQFF. CDR3 DNA sequence: TGCAGCGTTGAGGGGGCTAGCGGGAGTGAGCAGTTCTTC.

The CDR3 DNA reads as TGTGCCAGCAGCTTTCAGAGCGGGAGCACAGATACGCAGTATTTT. Its protein is CASSFQSGSTDTQYF. The chain links TRBV7-2 to TRBJ2-3, with D tentatively TRBD2 (6 bases). Trimming took off 3 bases at V and 0 bases at J, with 10 bases between the two ends. The CDR3 extends over 15 amino acids. Germline-derived CDR1 and CDR2 are SGHTA and FQGNSA.

This chain joins TRBV15 and TRBJ2-7; 7 bases fit TRBD1. The CDR3 sequence is 13 residues long. With V trimmed by 0 bases and J by 5 bases, 1 base remained unmatched. Germline V gives CDR1 LNHNV, CDR2 YYDKDF (reference sequence). The CDR3 here is CATSRDTGDEQYF. The CDR3 region has the DNA TGTGCCACCAGCAGAGATACAGGGGACGAGCAGTACTTC.

This chain joins TRBV28 and TRBJ2-7; no definite D call. Germline assignment: CDR1 MDHEN and CDR2 SYDVKM. CDR3 length: 11 residues. V was clipped by 6 bases and J by 6 bases, with 9 bases between them. The CDR3 DNA is TGTGCCAGCAGCCGCATCTTCGAGCAGTACTTC. This codes for CASSRIFEQYF.

In nucleotides, the CDR3 is TGCGCCAGCAGCCAGCTAGCGGGAGAAACAAATGAGCAGTTCTTC. Protein: CASSQLAGETNEQFF. The rearrangement uses TRBV4-3 and TRBJ2-1; TRBD2 aligns across 10 bases. The V gene's germline CDR1 is LGHNA and CDR2 YSLEER. Germline trimming cut 3 bases from V and 7 bases from J; bases unmatched to any gene: 6. CDR3 length: 15 amino acids.

This clonotype has only a few counts. The chain links TRBV29-1 to TRBJ2-5; 10 nucleotides agree with TRBD2. In germline, CDR1 is SQVTM, CDR2 ANQGSEA. The CDR3 contains 13 residues. After removal of 3 bases from V and 4 bases from J, the junction contained 2 bases not matched to a gene. CDR3 bases: TGCAGCGTTGATCCTAGCGGGAGAGAGACCCAGTACTTC. Translating it yields CSVDPSGRETQYF.

The rearrangement uses TRBV4-2 and TRBJ2-2; D gene ambiguous. This CDR3 is built from 14 residues. Between the trimmed V and J ends, which lost 1 base and 5 bases, there was a span of 8 bases. Germline loops: CDR1 LGHNA, CDR2 YNFKEQ. CDR3: CASSQVDLTGELFF. The CDR3, as DNA: TGTGCCAGCAGCCAAGTTGATCTGACCGGGGAGCTGTTTTTT.

The CDR3 nucleotides are TGTGCCAGCAGCGCAAGGGGCTTCTTATACGAGCAGTACTTC. Encoded protein: CASSARGFLYEQYF. This chain joins TRBV2 and TRBJ2-7; perhaps TRBD1 as D (5 bases). Germline CDR1 SNHLY, CDR2 FYNNEI. The ends were cut back, 6 bases at V and 4 bases at J, with 16 bases in the middle. CDR3 length equals 14 residues.

The chain carries TRBV2 and TRBJ2-7; 9 nucleotides line up with TRBD2. Germline assignment: CDR1 SNHLY and CDR2 FYNNEI. The CDR3 covers 13 residues. Germline trimming cut 6 bases from V and 0 bases from J; bases unmatched to any gene: 0. The CDR3 sequence is CASRTSGSYEQYF. The CDR3 nucleotides are TGTGCCAGCAGGACTAGCGGCTCCTACGAGCAGTACTTC.

The chain uses TRBV30 and TRBJ2-7; no firm D call. The V end lost 3 bases, the J end lost 3 bases, and 9 bases lay between the germline ends. The CDR3 covers 12 residues. The V gene's germline CDR1 is GTSNPN and CDR2 SVGIG (reference sequence). CDR3 sequence: CAWSPGYYEQYF. The CDR3 DNA sequence: TGTGCCTGGAGCCCCGGGTACTACGAGCAGTACTTC.

J is TRBJ2-3 and V is TRBV28; perhaps TRBD2 as D (6 bases). The CDR3 totals 13 residues. CDR1 is MDHEN and CDR2 is SYDVKM in the germline V gene. With 7 bases removed from V and 1 base from J, the gap between germline ends came to 9 bases. CDR3 nucleotide sequence: TGTGCCAGCATCCGCGGGGGCACAGATACGCAGTATTTT. Translated: CASIRGGTDTQYF.

The CDR3 nucleotides are TGTGCCACCAGTGATTCCGGGACTAGCGGGCGGTTCAATGAGCAGTTCTTC. Residues: CATSDSGTSGRFNEQFF. The chain combines TRBV24-1 with TRBJ2-1, with 12 bases lining up with TRBD2. This CDR3 is 17 amino acids long. V lost 2 bases to trimming and J lost 6 bases; unmatched junction nucleotides: 7. Germline-derived CDR1 and CDR2 are KGHDR and SFDVKD.